Sequencing of this TCR beta chain was carried out in a study of blood T cell repertoires in COVID-19. Looking at the study overall: Italy, Spain and the United States were the sources of the convalescent and acute COVID-19 samples.

The length of the CDR3 is 13 residues. V lost 3 bases and J 3 bases, leaving 9 bases between the germline ends. Germline-derived CDR1 and CDR2 are DFQATT and SNEGSKA (reference sequence). Sequencing was performed with immunoSEQ multiplex PCR; in TCRdb, only in-frame clones are kept and a portion is missing. Among roughly 98,000 clones listed, 80% to 90% were seen once. This TCR came from a human donor in a cohort sampled during active COVID-19. The chain combines TRBV20-1 with TRBJ1-5; no clear D gene. Specimen: peripheral blood. CDR3 DNA sequence: TGCAGTGCTAGTCGGGGAGTCAATCAGCCCCAGCATTTT. Amino acids: CSASRGVNQPQHF.